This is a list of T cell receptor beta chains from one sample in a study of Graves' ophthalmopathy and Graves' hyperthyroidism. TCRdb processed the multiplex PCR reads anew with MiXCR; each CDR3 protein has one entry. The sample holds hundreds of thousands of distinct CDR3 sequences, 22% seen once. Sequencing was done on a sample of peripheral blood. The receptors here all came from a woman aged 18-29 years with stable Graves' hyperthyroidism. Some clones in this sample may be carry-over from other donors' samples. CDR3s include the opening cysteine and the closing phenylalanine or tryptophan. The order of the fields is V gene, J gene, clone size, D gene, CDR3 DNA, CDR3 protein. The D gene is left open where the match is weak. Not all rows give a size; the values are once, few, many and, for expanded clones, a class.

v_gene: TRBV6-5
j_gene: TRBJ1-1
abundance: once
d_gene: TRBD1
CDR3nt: TGTGCCAGCAGTTACGGACAGGGGGCCGGAGTAGCTTTCTTT
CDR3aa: CASSYGQGAGVAFF

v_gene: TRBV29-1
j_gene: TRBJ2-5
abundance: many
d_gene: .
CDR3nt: TGCAGCGTTGTCCCCAGGGAAGAGACCCAGTACTTC
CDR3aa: CSVVPREETQYF

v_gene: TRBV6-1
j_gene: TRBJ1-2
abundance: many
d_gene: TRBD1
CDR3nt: TGTGCCAGCAGTGAATATGACAGGGCTACCCATGGCTACACCTTC
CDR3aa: CASSEYDRATHGYTF

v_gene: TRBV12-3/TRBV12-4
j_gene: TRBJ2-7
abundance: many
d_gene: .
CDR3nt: TGTGCCAGCAGTCGCAGGGCCTACGAGCAGTACTTC
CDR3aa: CASSRRAYEQYF

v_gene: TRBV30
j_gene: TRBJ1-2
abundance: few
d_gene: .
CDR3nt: TGTGCCTGGAGTACCCTCCGTGGGGTGGGCTACACCTTC
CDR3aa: CAWSTLRGVGYTF

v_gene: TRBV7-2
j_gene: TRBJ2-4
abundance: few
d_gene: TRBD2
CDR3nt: TGTGCCAGCAGCCCCCAACTAGCGGGGAAAAACATTCAGTACTTC
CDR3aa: CASSPQLAGKNIQYF

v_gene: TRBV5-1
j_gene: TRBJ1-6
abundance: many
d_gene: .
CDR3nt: TGCGCCAGCAGCTTCTACGGCAGTACGTCCGGATCACCCCTCCACTTT
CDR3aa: CASSFYGSTSGSPLHF

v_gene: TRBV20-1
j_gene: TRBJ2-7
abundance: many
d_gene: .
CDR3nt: TGCAGTGCTAGATCCCCGAGGGGCAGTTCATCCTACGAGCAGTACTTC
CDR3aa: CSARSPRGSSSYEQYF

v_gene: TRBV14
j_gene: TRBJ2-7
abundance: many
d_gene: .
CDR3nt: TGTGCCAGCAGCCAAGCTGAAGGAGTGGGGGAGCAGTACTTC
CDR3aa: CASSQAEGVGEQYF

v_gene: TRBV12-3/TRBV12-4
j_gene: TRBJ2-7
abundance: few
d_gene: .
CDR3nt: TGTGCCAGCGGCCTTGAGTACGAGCAGTACTTC
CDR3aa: CASGLEYEQYF

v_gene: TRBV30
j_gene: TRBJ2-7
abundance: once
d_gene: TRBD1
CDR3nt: TGTGCCTGGAGTACCGGGACAGGGATGACCTACGAGCAGTACTTC
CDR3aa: CAWSTGTGMTYEQYF

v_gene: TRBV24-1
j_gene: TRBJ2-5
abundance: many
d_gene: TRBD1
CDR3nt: TGTGCCACCAGTGTCGGACAGGCCCCAAGGGAGACCCAGTACTTC
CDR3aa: CATSVGQAPRETQYF

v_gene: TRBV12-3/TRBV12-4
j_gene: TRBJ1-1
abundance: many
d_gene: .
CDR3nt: TGTGCCAGCAGTCCAAACAAGAACACTGAAGCTTTCTTT
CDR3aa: CASSPNKNTEAFF

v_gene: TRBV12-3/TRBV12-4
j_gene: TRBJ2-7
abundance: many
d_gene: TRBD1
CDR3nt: TGTGCCAGCAGTGCCCGGGACAGGGGGTCCGAGCAGTACTTC
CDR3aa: CASSARDRGSEQYF

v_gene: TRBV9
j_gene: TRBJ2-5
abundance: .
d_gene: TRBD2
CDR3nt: TGTGCCAGCAGCCTCCGGGGGGGGTCGTTAGGAGAGACCCAGTACTTC
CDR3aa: CASSLRGGSLGETQYF

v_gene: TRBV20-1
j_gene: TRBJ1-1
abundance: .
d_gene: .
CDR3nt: TGCAGTGCTAGGATAAGGGACGAAGCTTTCTTT
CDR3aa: CSARIRDEAFF

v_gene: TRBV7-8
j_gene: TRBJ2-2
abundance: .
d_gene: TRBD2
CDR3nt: TGTGCCAGCAGCAAACTAGCGGGAGGACCCGGGGAGCTGTTTTTT
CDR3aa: CASSKLAGGPGELFF

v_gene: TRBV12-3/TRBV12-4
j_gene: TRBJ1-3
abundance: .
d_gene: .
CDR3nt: TGTGCCAGCAGTTTCAGGGATGGAAACACCATATATTTT
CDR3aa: CASSFRDGNTIYF

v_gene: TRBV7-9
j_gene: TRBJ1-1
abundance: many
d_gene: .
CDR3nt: TGTGCCAGCAGCTTAGAGACAGCAAATAAAGCTTTCTTT
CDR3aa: CASSLETANKAFF

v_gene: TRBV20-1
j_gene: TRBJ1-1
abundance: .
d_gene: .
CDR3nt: TGCAGTGCCCATGCGGGGACGATGAACACTGAAGCTTTCTTT
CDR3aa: CSAHAGTMNTEAFF

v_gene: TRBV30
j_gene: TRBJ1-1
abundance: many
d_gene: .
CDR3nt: TGTGCCTGGTCAGGGTCTGGCACTGAAGCTTTCTTT
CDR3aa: CAWSGSGTEAFF

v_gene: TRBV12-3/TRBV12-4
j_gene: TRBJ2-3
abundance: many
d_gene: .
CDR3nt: TGTGCCAGCAGTTTGACCAGGATCAGAGTACTGGACACAGATACGCAGTATTTT
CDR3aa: CASSLTRIRVLDTDTQYF

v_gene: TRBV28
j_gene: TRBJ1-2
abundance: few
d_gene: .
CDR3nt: TGTGCCAGCGCGCCAAACGATAACTATGGCTACACCTTC
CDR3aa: CASAPNDNYGYTF

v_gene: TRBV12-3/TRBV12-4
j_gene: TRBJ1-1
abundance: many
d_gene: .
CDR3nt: TGTGCCAGCAGTTCAACAGGGAGGGGGACTGAAGCTTTCTTT
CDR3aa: CASSSTGRGTEAFF

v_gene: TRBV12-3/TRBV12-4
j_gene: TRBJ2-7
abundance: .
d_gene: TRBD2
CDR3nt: TGTGCCAGCAGGCCGACTAGCGGGGGGAGACAGCAGTACTTC
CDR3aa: CASRPTSGGRQQYF

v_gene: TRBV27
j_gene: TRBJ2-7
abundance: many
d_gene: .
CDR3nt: TGTGCCAGCAGCCAGGCTAGTCAGTGGGAGCAGTACTTC
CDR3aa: CASSQASQWEQYF